This passage covers 4 T cell receptor beta chains from one sample sequenced in a study of T cell repertoires in aging, cancer and after chemotherapy. Amplification of TCR beta used genomic DNA extracted from peripheral blood. TRB rearrangements spanning V, D and J were amplified using mixed TRB-A/B primers. TCRdb re-called the multiplex PCR reads through MiXCR, storing one row per CDR3 protein. The sample yields roughly 8,600 distinct CDR3 sequences, just under 25% seen once. The sample consisted of blood. Every receptor here comes from a human donor with a blood cancer.

Many counts were recorded for this clonotype. This chain connects TRBV27 to TRBJ2-3; 7 bases line up with TRBD2. Trimming at V came to 1 base and at J to 1 base, leaving 5 bases not matched to a gene. The CDR3 runs 16 residues. Germline-derived CDR1 and CDR2 are MNHEY and SMNVEV (reference sequence). CDR3 loop: CASSLWAGVGTDTQYF. For the CDR3, the DNA is TGTGCCAGCAGTTTATGGGCGGGAGTGGGCACAGATACGCAGTATTTT.

Details on this clonotype: Being one base from a much bigger clone, this may be a read error. The chain recombines TRBV5-6 with TRBJ2-7; TRBD2 is a possible D gene (5 bases). The V gene lost 0 bases and the J gene lost 2 bases, with 15 bases spanning the gap. The CDR3 length is 16 residues. Germline CDR1 SGHDT, CDR2 YYEEEE. The CDR3: CASSLGSGLSTYEQYF. The CDR3 bases are TGTGCCAGCAGCTTGGGTTCCGGACTGTCTACCTACGAGCAGTACTTC.

Relative to its sample, this clonotype is medium-sized. This chain uses TRBV11-1 with TRBJ2-5; 12 bases are shared with TRBD2. Trimming at V came to 5 bases and at J to 5 bases, leaving 15 bases not matched to a gene. The length of the CDR3 is 18 residues. The germline gives CDR1 SGHAT, CDR2 FQDESV (reference sequence). Here the CDR3 reads CASSHRLAGARFGETQYF. DNA of the CDR3: TGTGCCAGCAGCCACCGACTAGCGGGGGCCCGGTTCGGTGAGACCCAGTACTTC.

This clonotype was detected ten times or more. V and J are TRBV6-2 or TRBV6-3 and TRBJ1-2; D call uncertain. V lost 6 bases to trimming and J lost 8 bases, with 16 bases between them. The CDR3 spans 13 residues. The V gene's germline CDR1 is MNHEY and CDR2 SVGEGT. Here the CDR3 DNA reads TGTGCCAGCAGCCCATTCGGGGTGAGCGGCTACACCTTC. Amino acid sequence: CASSPFGVSGYTF.